The T cell receptor (beta chain) described here comes from a study of blood T cell repertoires in COVID-19. Trimming cost V 4 bases and J 12 bases; bases outside gene matches: 6. Germline V gene data show CDR1 as SGHNT and CDR2 as YYREEE (reference sequence). The CDR3 has 12 amino acids. The authors' processing: Estimates of nucleated cell counts were drawn from the amplification of reference gene primers. The protocol was immunoSEQ multiplex PCR, while the TCRdb copy is restricted to in-frame clones and leaves out a portion. V, J and clone size are those of that table, while D and trimming were read from the DNA. The table records about 64,000 clones, roughly 80% of them present only once.

Sequencing was carried out using peripheral blood. J is TRBJ2-1 and V is TRBV5-4; 8 bases fit TRBD1. This TCR was recovered from a human donor in a cohort sampled during active COVID-19. CDR3 in DNA: TGTGCCAGCAGCGAGGACAGGGTAAGGCAGTTCTTC. This translates into CASSEDRVRQFF.